Sequencing of this T cell receptor (beta chain) was carried out in a study of shared clonotypes between healthy human individuals. Whole-study results and caveats: Some clonotypes were shared by all four sorted-subset donors, while others were not shared. The non-shared ones had lower generation probabilities than the shared ones.

Libraries were prepared by immunoSEQ multiplex PCR; TCRdb keeps only in-frame clonotypes and omits some of them. The sample lists about 2 million clones; roughly 95% were seen once. Turning to this clone: The antigen remains unidentified.

Nashville, Tennessee was home to all donors, each a Caucasian adult. The CDR3 covers 14 residues. V lost 3 bases and J 4 bases, leaving 12 bases between the germline ends. In germline, CDR1 is KGHSH, CDR2 LQKENI. This clonotype was sampled from a man aged 18 to 30 in good health. The chain couples TRBV18 to TRBJ1-2; D gene ambiguous. The sample comprised naive CD4+ T cells sorted from blood. The subset was: CD45RA+ positively selected. CDR3 sequence: CASSPLPGIYGYTF. Written as DNA, the CDR3 is TGTGCCAGCTCACCGCTCCCGGGGATCTATGGCTACACCTTC.